This T cell receptor (beta chain) derives from a study of blood T cell repertoires in COVID-19 (dated by TCRdb to 2019 to 2021). Some background on the complete study: Collaborator samples came from the United States, Italy and Spain and covered acute and convalescent phases of COVID-19. The samples were drawn from two sources: the first 160 participants of the ongoing ImmuneRACE study, and approximately 1,300 subjects contributed by 6 global collaborators. The dataset comprised deeply sampled blood TCRbeta repertoires from subjects exposed to, actively infected with, or recovered from COVID-19. A freely available public database, intended as a resource for researchers studying the immune response to SARS-CoV-2, is where the repertoires were released. Nearly every sample came with metadata listing a de-identified subject ID, COVID-19 status, age in years and sex. The material from the prospective study consisted of cDNA or gDNA derived from T cells, B-cell-depleted T cells, or PBMCs. HLA class I and class II types, where available, came from metadata supplied by the sample provider rather than from assay-based typing. Study-wide conclusions, independent of this receptor: The quantity of clinical and demographic metadata differed by source and by participant and was supplied without curation.

TCRbeta CDR3 regions were amplified from genomic DNA using the immunoSEQ Assay, a bias-controlled multiplex PCR. The original pipeline was this. The number of nucleated cells in each sample was estimated from the amplification of reference gene primers within the assay. Sequence reads were collapsed and filtered to measure the absolute abundance of every unique TCRbeta CDR3 rearrangement. For each sample, productive Simpson clonality was calculated as the square root of Simpson's diversity index over productive rearrangements. Not all clones reach the TCRdb copy of this immuneACCESS table, which keeps in-frame sequences only. Checked studies attribute under half of the gap to unresolved V genes and leave the rest unexplained. V and J calls and clone size are given by that table; D and trimming were obtained from the DNA. Recorded for this sample are hundreds of thousands of clones; approximately 86% of them occurred a single time. The ten largest clonotypes hold approximately 1.5% of the sample.

Trimming removed 6 bases from V and 5 bases from J, leaving 13 bases between the germline ends. The CDR3 starts with the cysteine, ends with the phenylalanine, and has 13 residues. Just CDR3 DNA is preserved here, 39 bases in frame from base 1. CDR1 and CDR2, looked up from the germline V gene, are MDHEN and SYDVKM. The table lists this clone with a few counts. What this receptor recognizes is not known. It has no much larger one-base neighbor in the sample; base qualities were not kept. Participants in the prospective study were aged roughly 18 to 95 years, lived in under 30 United States geographic areas, and enrolled through a virtual design. To assign participants to cohorts, the prospective study relied on clinical history that participants themselves reported in a screening survey and a study questionnaire. For ImmuneRACE Cohort 3, a participant was defined as recovered based on two consecutive negative NP/OP PCR tests, clearance by a healthcare professional, or resolution of symptoms. In the prospective study, mobile phlebotomists collected whole blood, serum and a nasopharyngeal or oropharyngeal swab from each participant. Prospective study participants could optionally give additional blood draws and questionnaires over an approximately two-month period. Blood samples from the prospective study were shipped frozen or at room temperature prior to DNA extraction.

The receptor comes from a woman aged 50 to 60 who had recovered from COVID-19. The sequenced material came from PBMCs or T cells enriched from blood (not recorded which). In this chain, TRBV28 is recombined with TRBJ1-1; the D gene identity is not certain. The CDR3 protein is CASRTQGGTEAFF. DNA sequence: TGTGCCAGCAGAACCCAAGGAGGAACTGAAGCTTTCTTT.